This paragraph covers one T cell receptor beta chain sequence. Generated by immunoSEQ multiplex PCR, the TCRdb table keeps only in-frame clones and is missing some. The profile covers about 250,000 clones, with 85% to 90% appearing a single time and 3% to 4% taken by the ten largest. Trimming at V came to 3 bases and at J to 9 bases, leaving 16 bases not matched to a gene. Looked up from germline, CDR1 is SGHNT and CDR2 is YYREEE (reference sequence). The CDR3 runs to 17 residues. Participants spanned ages roughly 18 to 95 years and resided in about 24 US areas. This sample stems from a study of blood T cell repertoires in COVID-19. The overall study: In each case, the material was cDNA or gDNA derived from T cells, B-cell-depleted T cells, or PBMCs.

The chain couples TRBV5-4 to TRBJ2-1, with 9 bases that match TRBD2. The sequenced sample was PBMCs or T cells enriched from blood (not recorded which). The receptor's source is a woman in her 30s with acute COVID-19. CDR3 amino acids: CASSWGPAGGQFGEQFF. CDR3 DNA sequence: TGTGCCAGCAGCTGGGGGCCGGCGGGGGGGCAGTTTGGTGAGCAGTTCTTC. Based on the CDR3 plus reference TRBV5-4 and TRBJ2-1, the full variable domain is ETGVTQSPTHLIKTRGQQVTLRCSSQSGHNTVSWYQQALGQGPQFIFQYYREEENGRGNFPPRFSGLQFPNYSSELNVNALELDDSALYLCASSWGPAGGQFGEQFFGPGTRLTVL.